Shown below are 10 T cell receptor beta chains from a single sample sequenced in a study of preoperative IRX-2 immunotherapy in early breast cancer. TCRdb keeps only in-frame clones here, not all; method: immunoSEQ multiplex PCR. The sample holds over 9,500 clones, 75% to 90% seen once. The treatment: preoperative locoregional IRX-2 cytokine immunotherapy. Sequenced material: lymph node tissue, taken before IRX-2 immunotherapy. Receptor source: a human donor with breast cancer.

This chain links TRBV11-3 with TRBJ2-6; D is uncertain. The CDR3 totals 16 residues. CDR1 is SGHNT, CDR2 YENEEA, per germline. Trimming left V 3 bases short and J 0 bases short, with 9 bases between. The CDR3 reads CASSLAGGSGANVLTF. CDR3 bases: TGTGCCAGCAGCTTGGCCGGTGGCTCTGGGGCCAACGTCCTGACTTTC.

J is TRBJ1-1 and V is TRBV7-4; a possible D gene is TRBD1 (5 bases). Trimming shortened V by 5 bases and J by 6 bases, and 19 bases separated the two germline ends. The CDR3 is 15 amino acids. The germline gives CDR1 SGHVT, CDR2 SQSDAQ. In nucleotides, the CDR3 is TGTGCCAGCAGCAGAGAAGTCAGGGTGGACGCTGAAGCTTTCTTT. Translation gives CASSREVRVDAEAFF.

V usage is TRBV28 and J usage is TRBJ2-3; possibly TRBD1 or TRBD2 for D (7 bases each). Trimming shortened V by 7 bases and J by 4 bases, and 15 bases separated the two germline ends. Germline V gene data show CDR1 as MDHEN and CDR2 as SYDVKM. The CDR3 spans 14 residues. CDR3 sequence (DNA): TGTGCCAGCAATACCAGGGGGAGGGCAGATACGCAGTATTTT. This codes for CASNTRGRADTQYF.

The chain combines TRBV10-3 with TRBJ2-2; 9 bases match TRBD2. There are 17 residues in the CDR3. Unmatched junction bases numbered 6, after V lost 2 bases and J lost 2 bases. Germline V gene lookup returns CDR1 ENHRY and CDR2 SYGVKD. The CDR3 reads CAISESAGGINTGELFF. CDR3 sequence (DNA): TGTGCCATCAGTGAGAGCGCGGGAGGGATAAACACCGGGGAGCTGTTTTTT.

CDR3 bases: TGTGCCAGCAGTCCCGGGACAGGTGGCGAGCAGTACTTC. Amino acids: CASSPGTGGEQYF. The chain couples TRBV6-8 to TRBJ2-7, with 8 nucleotides matching TRBD1. V shed 5 bases and J 6 bases; nucleotides not matched to a gene: 6. The CDR3 spans 13 residues. The germline V gene encodes CDR1 MNHGY and CDR2 SAAAGT.

The J gene is TRBJ1-5, the V gene TRBV15; 7 bases agree with TRBD1. Germline assignment: CDR1 LNHNV and CDR2 YYDKDF (reference sequence). With 4 bases clipped from V and 0 bases from J, the junction kept 12 bases outside the gene matches. The CDR3 extends over 18 amino acids. The CDR3 DNA is TGTGCCACCAGCACAGGGGGTCCAGGATCGGTTAGCAATCAGCCCCAGCATTTT. Encoded protein: CATSTGGPGSVSNQPQHF.

CDR3 sequence reads: CASSQRGYGYTF. The CDR3 bases are TGTGCCAGCAGCCAACGGGGATATGGCTACACCTTC. The gene calls are TRBV14 and TRBJ1-2, with D unresolved. The V end was cut by 2 bases, the J end by 5 bases, with 6 bases between. The CDR3 has 12 residues. Germline V gene data show CDR1 as SGHDN and CDR2 as FVKESK. The full variable domain, completed using reference TRBV14 and TRBJ1-2, is EAGVTQFPSHSVIEKGQTVTLRCDPISGHDNLYWYRRVMGKEIKFLLHFVKESKQDESGMPNNRFLAERTGGTYSTLKVQPAELEDSGVYFCASSQRGYGYTFGSGTRLTVV.

The chain is built from TRBV19 and TRBJ2-7, with 9 bases lining up with TRBD1. In germline, CDR1 is LNHDA, CDR2 SQIVND (reference sequence). The CDR3 spans 14 residues. The V segment lost 6 bases and the J segment 2 bases; nucleotides outside the gene matches: 5. CDR3 protein: CASSPGTGPYEQYF. CDR3 coding DNA: TGTGCCAGTAGCCCCGGGACAGGGCCCTACGAGCAGTACTTC.

V and J are TRBV5-1 and TRBJ1-2, with D hard to call. The CDR3 is made up of 14 amino acids. The germline V and J ends were trimmed by 4 bases and 4 bases, with 14 bases remaining between them. Germline CDR1 reads SGHRS; CDR2 reads YFSETQ. CDR3 in amino acids: CASSKLEGSYGYTF. DNA for the CDR3: TGCGCCAGCAGCAAGTTGGAGGGCAGCTATGGCTACACCTTC.

On this clone itself: The junction differs from germline at one of its ends, possibly a read error. The CDR3 end lies 1 residue beyond the end of the read and is filled in from the germline J gene. The chain employs TRBV11-3 and TRBJ2-2, with D hard to call. The CDR3 spans 15 residues. Germline CDR1 and CDR2: SGHNT and YENEEA. The covered CDR3 bases are TGTGCCAGCACCTTAGGGTCAGCGAACACCGGGGAGCTGTTT. This sequence encodes CASTLGSANTGELF. The complete CDR3 reads CASTLGSANTGELFF.